Listed below are T cell receptor beta chains from one sample, sequenced in a study of cytomegalovirus exposure and HLA in healthy donors. Here immunoSEQ multiplex PCR was the method, and the copy in TCRdb shows in-frame clones only, minus some. Of over 80,000 clones listed, around 79% were seen once; the top ten hold 13% to 15%. The sample taken for sequencing was PBMCs. These TCRs come from a woman in her 70s in good health and CMV-seropositive. The CDR3 runs from the conserved cysteine through the conserved F or W. A D gene is named only where the DNA matches it firmly. For some rows the clone size is stated as once, few or many, or as a class when expanded; others skip it.

j_gene,abundance,d_gene,v_gene,CDR3aa,CDR3nt
TRBJ1-6,NA,NA,TRBV6-1,CASSEETEYNSPLHF,TGTGCCAGCAGTGAAGAGACAGAGTATAATTCACCCCTCCACTTT
TRBJ2-1,once,NA,TRBV6-5,CASSYFGTRAYNEQFF,TGTGCCAGCAGTTATTTCGGGACTCGGGCCTACAATGAGCAGTTCTTC
TRBJ2-7,NA,NA,TRBV11-2,CASSFSDSYEQYF,TGTGCCAGCAGCTTCTCCGACAGCTACGAGCAGTACTTC
TRBJ2-3,NA,NA,TRBV9,CASSVSRDTQYF,TGTGCCAGCAGCGTAAGTAGAGATACGCAGTATTTT
TRBJ2-7,NA,TRBD2,TRBV7-2,CASSLLAGWQYF,TGTGCCAGCAGCCTACTAGCGGGGTGGCAGTACTTC
TRBJ2-7,once,TRBD2,TRBV7-6,CASSILAGGYEQYF,TGTGCCAGCAGCATACTAGCGGGAGGCTACGAGCAGTACTTC
TRBJ1-2,NA,NA,TRBV18,CASSPGAANYGYTF,TGTGCCAGCTCACCAGGGGCGGCTAACTATGGCTACACCTTC
TRBJ1-1,once,NA,TRBV28,CAIWGRANTEAFF,TGTGCCATCTGGGGGCGTGCGAACACTGAAGCTTTCTTT
TRBJ2-3,NA,NA,TRBV7-2,CASSSLDTQYF,TGTGCCAGCAGCTCTCTAGATACGCAGTATTTT
TRBJ2-7,NA,NA,TRBV6-1,CASSGMYRAYEQYF,TGTGCCAGCAGTGGGATGTACAGGGCCTACGAGCAGTACTTC
TRBJ1-2,NA,NA,TRBV11-2,CASSITVRDYGYTF,TGTGCCAGCAGCATCACCGTCAGGGACTATGGCTACACCTTC
TRBJ1-3,once,TRBD1,TRBV4-2,CASSDDRAFGNTIYF,TGTGCCAGCAGCGATGACAGGGCCTTCGGAAACACCATATATTTT
TRBJ2-6,NA,TRBD1,TRBV2,CASRKQGAGANVLTF,TGTGCCAGCAGGAAACAGGGGGCTGGGGCCAACGTCCTGACTTTC
TRBJ1-1,few,NA,TRBV5-4,CASSERGTEAFF,TGTGCCAGCAGCGAACGGGGCACTGAAGCTTTCTTT
TRBJ2-1,NA,TRBD2,TRBV15,CATSRDRRLAGGREQFF,TGTGCCACCAGCAGAGATCGGAGGCTAGCGGGGGGTCGGGAGCAGTTCTTC
TRBJ1-1,few,NA,TRBV28,CASSLQGLGAFF,TGTGCCAGCAGTTTACAGGGCTTGGGAGCTTTCTTT
TRBJ1-5,NA,NA,TRBV7-9,CASSLDPVSNQPQHF,TGTGCCAGCAGCTTAGATCCAGTGAGCAATCAGCCCCAGCATTTT
TRBJ2-7,NA,TRBD2,TRBV6-1,CASSDGGLAGEAYEQYF,TGTGCCAGCAGTGATGGGGGACTAGCGGGAGAAGCCTACGAGCAGTACTTC
TRBJ2-2,few,TRBD1,TRBV14,CASSRLTGEGTGELFF,TGTGCCAGCAGCCGATTGACAGGGGAAGGGACCGGGGAGCTGTTTTTT
TRBJ1-1,NA,NA,TRBV27,CASSQQVNTEAFF,TGTGCCAGCAGTCAACAGGTGAACACTGAAGCTTTCTTT
TRBJ2-2,NA,NA,TRBV7-3,CASSFWSGTGELFF,TGTGCCAGCAGCTTTTGGTCCGGGACCGGGGAGCTGTTTTTT
TRBJ2-2,NA,TRBD1,TRBV4-3,CASSPGQGGTGELFF,TGCGCCAGCAGCCCGGGACAGGGGGGTACCGGGGAGCTGTTTTTT
TRBJ1-1,NA,NA,TRBV5-1,CASSLGGGQLNTEAFF,TGCGCCAGCAGCTTGGGGGGTGGACAGTTGAACACTGAAGCTTTCTTT
TRBJ2-7,NA,NA,TRBV23-1,CASRDWSYEQYF,TGCGCCAGCAGAGATTGGAGCTACGAGCAGTACTTC
TRBJ2-2,NA,NA,TRBV6-1,CASSEPGRSAGELFF,TGTGCCAGCAGTGAACCAGGAAGGTCCGCCGGGGAGCTGTTTTTT
TRBJ2-1,NA,NA,TRBV10-3,CAISGNRGGEEEQFF,TGTGCCATCAGTGGGAACAGGGGGGGCGAGGAGGAGCAGTTCTTC
TRBJ2-7,NA,NA,TRBV6-4,CASRITPTISKGYEQYF,TGTGCCAGCAGAATCACTCCCACTATTTCCAAAGGCTACGAGCAGTACTTC
TRBJ2-7,NA,TRBD1,TRBV10-3,CAISDGRGQGYEQYF,TGTGCCATCAGTGACGGACGGGGACAGGGCTACGAGCAGTACTTC
TRBJ2-1,NA,TRBD1,TRBV7-8,CASSQDRGHTEEQFF,TGTGCCAGCAGCCAAGACAGGGGGCACACCGAAGAGCAGTTCTTC
TRBJ1-5,NA,NA,TRBV10-3,CATQEVETYSNQPQHF,TGTGCCACTCAAGAGGTGGAGACTTATAGCAATCAGCCCCAGCATTTT
TRBJ1-1,NA,TRBD1,TRBV28,CASSLFWIRDREMNTEAFF,TGTGCCAGCAGTTTATTTTGGATACGGGACAGGGAGATGAACACTGAAGCTTTCTTT
TRBJ1-2,NA,NA,TRBV27,CASSSWRSGGLGYGYTF,TGTGCCAGCAGTTCATGGCGGTCGGGGGGCCTTGGCTATGGCTACACCTTC
TRBJ1-1,few,TRBD1,TRBV5-4,CASSPVGTANTEAFF,TGTGCCAGCAGCCCTGTTGGGACAGCGAACACTGAAGCTTTCTTT
TRBJ2-7,NA,TRBD2,TRBV6-4,CASSSLPRELASSYEQYF,TGTGCCAGCAGTTCTCTCCCCCGGGAACTAGCGAGCTCCTACGAGCAGTACTTC
TRBJ1-5,NA,TRBD1,TRBV2,CASSEIQGASQPQHF,TGTGCCAGCAGTGAGATACAGGGGGCGTCACAGCCCCAGCATTTT
TRBJ2-5,NA,NA,TRBV7-2,CASSSYGGTQYF,TGTGCCAGCAGCTCCTATGGTGGGACCCAGTACTTC
TRBJ1-6,NA,NA,TRBV5-4,CASTTTVHDGGPLHF,TGTGCCAGCACCACAACGGTACACGACGGCGGACCCCTCCACTTT
TRBJ1-1,NA,NA,TRBV28,CASSSTKVEAFF,TGTGCCAGCAGTTCTACCAAAGTAGAAGCTTTCTTT
TRBJ1-6,NA,NA,TRBV2,CASSSGHPNDSPLHF,TGTGCCAGCAGTTCGGGACACCCAAACGATTCACCCCTCCACTTT
TRBJ2-7,NA,NA,TRBV27,CASSLRAF,TGTGCCAGCAGTCTCAGGGCCTTC
TRBJ1-3,once,TRBD1,TRBV5-1,CASSLQLGRGHGNTIYF,TGCGCCAGCAGCTTGCAGTTGGGCAGGGGGCATGGAAACACCATATATTTT
TRBJ2-6,NA,TRBD1,TRBV5-1,CASYSGTGGGGANVLTF,TGCGCCAGCTATTCCGGGACAGGGGGCGGCGGGGCCAACGTCCTGACTTTC
TRBJ2-5,NA,NA,TRBV11-2,CASSLEGETQYF,TGTGCCAGCAGCTTGGAGGGCGAGACCCAGTACTTC
TRBJ2-4,NA,NA,TRBV11-2,CASSPRWAGQNIQYF,TGTGCCAGCAGCCCTCGTTGGGCGGGGCAAAACATTCAGTACTTC
TRBJ2-1,NA,TRBD2,TRBV28,CASLVAGGIGEQFF,TGTGCCAGCTTGGTGGCGGGAGGGATAGGGGAGCAGTTCTTC
TRBJ2-7,NA,TRBD1,TRBV28,CASSFYRGQGDEQYF,TGTGCCAGCAGTTTTTACAGGGGACAGGGGGACGAGCAGTACTTC
TRBJ1-1,NA,NA,TRBV28,CASRLQGNTEAFF,TGTGCCAGCAGGTTACAGGGGAACACTGAAGCTTTCTTT